The source of this T cell receptor beta chain is a study of T cells in Graves' hyperthyroidism and ophthalmopathy. CDR1 is KGHDR and CDR2 is SFDVKD in the germline V gene. This CDR3 contains 13 residues. V was shortened by 0 bases and J by 5 bases, with 4 bases between the two germline ends. It was RNA transcripts that yielded the amplified TCR beta CDR3 regions. Primed by the HTBI set, a first-round RT-PCR was run on the TCR CDR3. TCRdb re-derived calls from the multiplex PCR reads in MiXCR, one entry per CDR3 protein. The sample comprises 650,000 to 700,000 distinct CDR3 sequences, 17% of which are singletons, and 15% to 17% rests with the top ten. Study-wide results and caveats: Most thyroid clonotypes expanded above 0.001 appeared in blood too.

This clonotype has at least ten counts. Its specificity is unknown. Disease duration under 2 months; hyperthyroidism patients were aged 18 to 65. The PBMCs had their origin in less than 13 ml of fresh peripheral blood. This sequence joins TRBV24-1 and TRBJ2-1; no clear D gene. The TCR was taken from a man aged 45-60 years with Graves' hyperthyroidism. Sequencing used blood. CDR3: CATSDLEDNEQFF. As DNA, the CDR3 is TGTGCCACCAGTGATTTGGAGGACAATGAGCAGTTCTTC.